Sequencing of this T cell receptor (beta chain) was carried out in a study of blood T cells in healthy people across ages (dated by TCRdb to between 2015 and 2017). About the investigation overall: In model experiments, template switching captured about one uniquely barcoded TCR beta cDNA molecule for every two T cells. To track age-related changes in TCR beta repertoire diversity, the study relied on deep sequencing normalized with unique cDNA molecular identifiers. Donors were grouped into four age groups: young (average about 15 years), middle-aged (under 40), aged (62) and long-lived (approximately 75). To avoid experimental bias, donors of different ages were randomly spread across the sequencing lanes. The study analyzed two additional independent replicas of 1 million unique cDNA reads from the same blood draw for two donors, one aged 18 to 29 and one aged 80 or older. Broad study findings and their caveats: Compared with the aged group, more naive CD4+ T cells, fewer expanded clones and increased TCR diversity were shown by the long-lived group, suggesting age selection. As age increased, observed TCR beta diversity per million T cells dropped in a roughly linear way, and a significant reduction was already evident by age around 41. Donor CMV infection status was unknown, potentially confounding age-related changes in expanded clonotypes. Since profiling was done on bulk unsorted PBMCs, naive and antigen-experienced compartments could not be conclusively compared. Total diversity estimates from one million sequenced T cells were considered lower bounds and underestimates. The percentage of naive T cells measured by flow cytometry correlated strongly with observed TCR beta diversity.

Many counts were recorded for this clonotype. Its specific antigen is unknown. Base qualities are not recorded, but no much larger clone differs from it by a single base. The donors were about 40 Caucasian individuals from Russia, aged roughly 6 to 90 years, who were systemically healthy. Roughly 10 milliliters of peripheral blood were collected from each donor into EDTA-treated Vacutainer tubes. Ficoll-Paque density-gradient centrifugation was used to isolate PBMCs, with at least 6 million per sample. Trizol reagent was used to extract total RNA from PBMCs, with at least 5 micrograms per sample. Naive CD45RAhigh/CD27high T cell percentages were measured by flow cytometry on a PBMC aliquot from every donor. The method behind the library was 5' RACE. The reads were generated on an Illumina HiSeq 2500. A second PCR of 7 to 11 cycles was performed with a sample-barcoded 5' primer and a J-beta primer mix. A template-switch 5' adaptor carrying 12 random nucleotides introduced a unique molecular identifier onto each TCR beta cDNA molecule. At least 2.5 million CDR3-containing paired-end reads were obtained from each sample. First-strand cDNA was synthesized from all RNA with the Mint cDNA synthesis kit, primed by a TRBC-specific oligonucleotide. Following uracil-DNA glycosylase treatment, a first 18-cycle PCR with universal primers M1SS and BC2_uni_R was performed on all cDNA. The study's processing was this. For normalization, 1 million high-quality reads were randomly selected from each sample, with every read carrying a distinct molecular identifier. Instead of being binned into consensus sequences, reads with shared molecular identifiers were discarded. MiTCR, with a Q25 quality threshold and the strictest error-elimination algorithm, was used for CDR3 identification, clonotype clustering and error correction. Lower-bound total TCR beta diversity was estimated with a nonparametric unseen species model using Euler transformation. The public reads were reanalyzed by TCRdb: fastp trimming at Q25, MiXCR alignment, in-frame beta chains only. Identical CDR3 protein sequences are pooled into one entry, listed with their most common genes and DNA. The V and J calls follow TCRdb's processing rather than the paper's. The sample table shows 870,000 or so distinct CDR3 sequences, and about 28% are seen once. The top ten clones comprise around a sixth of the sample.

CDR1 LGHNA and CDR2 YSLEER are derived from the germline V gene. V is reduced by 1 base and J by 1 base, leaving a spacing of 16 bases between them. The CDR3 starts with the cysteine, ends with the phenylalanine, and has 17 residues. Of the read, only the CDR3 DNA is kept; its 51 bases are in frame from base 1. This sequence uses TRBV4-3 and TRBJ2-5; perhaps TRBD1 is the D gene, with 6 bases matching. This receptor was identified in a woman of 80 years or more in good health. The sequenced sample consisted of blood. CDR3 loop: CASSQGAVGQIQETQYF. The sequenced DNA is TGCGCCAGCAGCCAAGGAGCTGTAGGACAGATCCAAGAGACCCAGTACTTC.